This T cell receptor (beta chain) originates from a study of shared clonotypes between healthy human individuals. Overall study context: Samples came from two female and a few male donors aged 18 to 49.

The CDR3 totals 13 residues. The V and J ends lost 5 bases and 4 bases respectively, with 10 bases between them. Germline CDR1 reads LNHDA; CDR2 reads SQIVND (reference sequence). The split of CD4+ cells yielded CD45RA+ naive and CD45RA-negative memory subsets. Sequencing was performed with immunoSEQ multiplex PCR; in TCRdb, only in-frame clones are kept and a portion is missing. Of 2,100,000 or so clones listed, approximately 95% are singletons. The receptor was derived from a man aged 18 to 35 in good health. Sequencing was performed on naive CD4+ T cells sorted from blood. Stated subset: CD45RA+ positively selected. This chain uses TRBV19 with TRBJ2-3; D unclear. The chain's CDR3 is CASSASGPDTQYF. Written as DNA, the CDR3 is TGTGCCAGTAGTGCTTCCGGTCCAGATACGCAGTATTTT.